Following are 15 T cell receptor beta chains from one sample sequenced in a study of tumor-infiltrating lymphocytes in primary liver carcinoma. Joint extraction of RNA and DNA used roughly 20-33 mg of bulk tissue that was unsorted. A constant-region primer primed TCR beta cDNA synthesis from 400 to 550 ng of total RNA. Slightly modified ARM-PCR served as the procedure for the TCR beta libraries. These libraries came from three rounds of nested multiplex PCR. Use of TRBV1-TRBV30 forward primers with a C-beta reverse primer characterized the first two PCR rounds, which lasted approximately 11 cycles each. Via MiXCR, TCRdb re-called the multiplex PCR reads, giving one row per CDR3 protein. This sample carries approximately 73,000 distinct CDR3 sequences, over 70% of them seen once, and the ten largest clones take roughly 13%. Sequenced material: liver tumor tissue from sampling region 4. Stated subset: tumor region T4, right-lateral pole. These receptors were obtained from an older woman with primary liver carcinoma and hepatitis B virus infection.

To note about this clonotype: A read error is likely, as this CDR3 ends without the conserved phenylalanine or tryptophan. The limits of the CDR3 on the DNA are not certain, so only TCRdb's listed CDR3 is given. CDR3 residues: CASSQDRGTGATDTLYI. The chain is built from TRBV4-2 and TRBJ2-3; the listed D gene, TRBD1, was not tested against the DNA. With termini counted, the CDR3 has 17 amino acids. The germline V gene encodes CDR1 LGHNA and CDR2 YNFKEQ.

Points on this clonotype: A much larger clone is a single base away; this may be a read error. V gene TRBV7-9 combines with J gene TRBJ2-1, with D possibly being TRBD2 (6 bases). CDR3 length: 16 residues. Looked up from germline, CDR1 is SEHNR and CDR2 is FQNEAQ (reference sequence). The CDR3 spells CASSREGRRGYNERFF. The CDR3, as DNA: TGTGCCAGCAGCCGCGAAGGACGGAGGGGTTACAATGAGCGGTTCTTC.

Details on this clonotype: This CDR3 is missing its conserved last phenylalanine or tryptophan, likely due to a read error. This chain connects TRBV29-1 to TRBJ2-5, with TRBD2 matching over 8 bases. The CDR3 sequence is 14 residues long. Germline CDR1 SQVTM, CDR2 ANQGSEA. V was pared by 7 bases and J by 4 bases, with 11 bases of the junction left unmatched. The CDR3 sequence is CSDAAAGAIETQYL. As DNA, the CDR3 is TGCAGCGATGCGGCAGCGGGGGCTATAGAGACCCAGTACCTC.

Notes on this clonotype: This may be a read error, as it is one base from a much larger clone. This sequence joins TRBV28 and TRBJ2-7; 8 bases match TRBD1. The germline V gene encodes CDR1 MDHEN and CDR2 SYDVKM. Trimming cost V 4 bases and J 0 bases; bases outside gene matches: 5. This CDR3 has 15 residues. The CDR3 here is CASSSTGVISYEQYF. The CDR3 bases are TGTGCCAGCAGTTCGACAGGGGTGATCTCCTACGAGCAGTACTTC.

Note on this clonotype: Mismatch with germline at one junction end may stem from a read error. The chain couples TRBV11-2 to TRBJ2-3, with D hard to call. CDR1 and CDR2 (germline): SGHAT, FQNNGV. The CDR3 is made up of 17 amino acids. Here the CDR3 reads CTSSPALRSKGTDTQYF. The CDR3 DNA sequence: TGTACCAGCAGCCCGGCCCTCAGGAGCAAAGGAACAGATACGCAGTATTTT.

As to this clonotype: This may stem from a read error, because a much larger clone lies one nucleotide away. The rearrangement uses TRBV30 and TRBJ2-5; D uncertain. The ends were cut back, 1 base at V and 1 base at J, with 10 bases in the middle. Germline V gene lookup returns CDR1 GTSNPN and CDR2 SVGIG (reference sequence). The CDR3 runs 14 residues. CDR3 sequence: CAWSERHLQETQYF. CDR3 nucleotides: TGTGCCTGGAGTGAACGGCACCTCCAAGAGACCCAGTACTTC.

The V call is TRBV24-1, the J call TRBJ2-1; D is ambiguous. The CDR3 contains 14 residues. CDR1 is KGHDR, CDR2 SFDVKD, per germline. V was clipped by 5 bases and J by 5 bases, with 12 bases between them. The CDR3: CATSVAGPDNEQFF. CDR3 bases: TGTGCCACCAGTGTGGCAGGACCAGACAATGAGCAGTTCTTC.

This clonotype was observed many times. The chain uses TRBV29-1 and TRBJ2-1; 7 bases are a match to TRBD2. Trimming cost V 7 bases and J 0 bases; bases outside gene matches: 6. This CDR3 spans 14 amino acids. Germline CDR1 reads SQVTM; CDR2 reads ANQGSEA. CDR3 nucleotides: TGCAGCGGCAAGCGGGGCAGCTCCTACAATGAGCAGTTCTTC. It is translated as CSGKRGSSYNEQFF.

As to this clonotype: One junction end disagrees with the germline gene, perhaps due to a read error. This chain joins TRBV29-1 and TRBJ2-2, with a weak D call TRBD2 (5 bases). The V gene's germline CDR1 is SQVTM and CDR2 ANQGSEA. This CDR3 has 11 residues. The CDR3 DNA sequence: TGCAGCATCCTATACACCGGGGAGCTGTTATTT. Its translation is CSILYTGELLF.

In regard to this clonotype: Here the CDR3 omits its conserved ending phenylalanine or tryptophan, so a read error is the likely source. The chain couples TRBV6-1 to TRBJ2-7; D might be TRBD1 (6 bases). Germline V gives CDR1 MNHNS, CDR2 SASEGT. The CDR3 has 15 residues. The CDR3 sequence is CTSSDETGTPYEQYL. Here the CDR3 DNA reads TGTACCAGCAGTGATGAGACCGGGACACCCTACGAGCAGTACTTA.

The rearrangement links TRBV28 to TRBJ2-3, with D perhaps matching TRBD1 (6 bases). Per the germline V gene, CDR1 is MDHEN and CDR2 is SYDVKM. The CDR3 runs 15 residues. The V and J ends lost 6 bases and 5 bases respectively, with 18 bases between them. The CDR3 DNA reads as TGTGCCAGCAGCGTACAGGGCCGCGGCATAGATACGCAGTATTTT. It encodes CASSVQGRGIDTQYF. Combining the CDR3 with reference TRBV28 and TRBJ2-3 gives the whole variable domain DVKVTQSSRYLVKRTGEKVFLECVQDMDHENMFWYRQDPGLGLRLIYFSYDVKMKEKGDIPEGYSVSREKKERFSLILESASTNQTSMYLCASSVQGRGIDTQYFGPGTRLTVL.

This clonotype was counted a single time. At one end the junction does not follow the germline gene, possibly because of a read error. This chain links TRBV29-1 with TRBJ2-7, with 9 bases identical to TRBD1. The CDR3 loop spans 14 amino acids. Germline V gene sequence: CDR1 SQVTM, CDR2 ANQGSEA. The CDR3 here is CSASGTGSSYEQYF. CDR3 coding DNA: TGCAGCGCAAGCGGGACAGGGAGCTCCTACGAGCAGTATTTC.

This clonotype was seen ten or more times. The gene calls are TRBV6-5 and TRBJ2-7; D is ambiguous. Germline values: CDR1 MNHEY, CDR2 SVGAGI. This CDR3 contains 15 residues. V lost 2 bases to trimming and J lost 1 base, with 12 bases between them. The CDR3 DNA reads TGTGCCAGCAGTTACAGGTTTACGGGTTCCTACGAGCAGTACTTC. Protein product: CASSYRFTGSYEQYF.

V usage is TRBV12-3 or TRBV12-4 and J usage is TRBJ1-5; 7 nucleotides align to TRBD1. This CDR3 region has 17 residues. CDR3 DNA: TGTGGCAACAGTCCTACAGGGGAAGAGGAGGTCAATCAGCCCCAGCATTTT. Translation: CGNSPTGEEEVNQPQHF.

The chain has TRBV6-5 and TRBJ2-2; a weak D match, TRBD2 (6 bases). Trimming removed 6 bases at V and 8 bases at J, with 16 bases between. Germline lookup yields CDR1 MNHEY and CDR2 SVGAGI. This CDR3 is built from 14 residues. The CDR3 DNA reads as TGTGCCAGCAGGGCGGGAATTAGGACTGGGGAGCTGTTTTTT. It codes for CASRAGIRTGELFF.